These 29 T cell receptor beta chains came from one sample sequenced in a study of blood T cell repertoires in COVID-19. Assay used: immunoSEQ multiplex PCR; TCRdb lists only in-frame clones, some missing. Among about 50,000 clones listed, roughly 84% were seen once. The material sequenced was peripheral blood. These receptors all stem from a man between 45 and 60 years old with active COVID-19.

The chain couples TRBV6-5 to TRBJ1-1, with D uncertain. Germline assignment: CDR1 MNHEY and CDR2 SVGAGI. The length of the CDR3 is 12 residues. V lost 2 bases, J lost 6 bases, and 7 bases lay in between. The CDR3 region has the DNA TGTGCCAGCAGTTACCGAGGATCTGAAGCTTTCTTT. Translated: CASSYRGSEAFF.

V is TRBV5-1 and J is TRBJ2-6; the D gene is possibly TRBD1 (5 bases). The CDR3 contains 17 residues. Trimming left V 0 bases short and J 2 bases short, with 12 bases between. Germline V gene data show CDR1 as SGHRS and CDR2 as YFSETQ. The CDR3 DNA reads TGCGCCAGCAGCTTGGATAGCAGGGTCCCTGGGGCCAACGTCCTGACTTTC. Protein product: CASSLDSRVPGANVLTF.

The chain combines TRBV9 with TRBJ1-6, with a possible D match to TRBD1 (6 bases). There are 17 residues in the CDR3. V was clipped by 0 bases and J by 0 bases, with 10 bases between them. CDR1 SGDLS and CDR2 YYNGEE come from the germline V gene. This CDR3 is CASSVGGQSSYNSPLHF. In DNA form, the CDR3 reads TGTGCCAGCAGCGTAGGCGGACAGAGCTCCTATAATTCACCCCTCCACTTT.

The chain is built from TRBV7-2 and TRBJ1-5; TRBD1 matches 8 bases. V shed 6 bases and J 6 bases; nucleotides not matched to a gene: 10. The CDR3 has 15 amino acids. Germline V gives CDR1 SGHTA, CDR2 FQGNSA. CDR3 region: CASSIRQGTGQPQHF. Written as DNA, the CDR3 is TGTGCCAGCAGTATAAGACAGGGGACAGGTCAGCCCCAGCATTTT.

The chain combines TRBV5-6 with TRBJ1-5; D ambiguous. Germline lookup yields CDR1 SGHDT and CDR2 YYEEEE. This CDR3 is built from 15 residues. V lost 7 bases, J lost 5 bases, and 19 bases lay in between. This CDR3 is CASFESGQPHQPQHF. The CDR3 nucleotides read TGTGCCAGCTTCGAGAGTGGGCAGCCACATCAGCCCCAGCATTTT.

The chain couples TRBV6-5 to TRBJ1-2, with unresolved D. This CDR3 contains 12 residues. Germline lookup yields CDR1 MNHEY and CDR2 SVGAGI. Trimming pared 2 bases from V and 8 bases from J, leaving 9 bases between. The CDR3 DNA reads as TGTGCCAGCAGTTACGGGGAGGGAGGCTACACCTTC. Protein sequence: CASSYGEGGYTF.

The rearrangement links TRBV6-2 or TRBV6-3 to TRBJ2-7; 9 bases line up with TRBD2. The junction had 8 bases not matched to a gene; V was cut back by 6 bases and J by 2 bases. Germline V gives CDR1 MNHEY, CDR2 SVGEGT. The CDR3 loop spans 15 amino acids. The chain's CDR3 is CASSQLAGLPYEQYF. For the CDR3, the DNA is TGTGCCAGCAGCCAACTAGCGGGCCTCCCCTACGAGCAGTACTTC.

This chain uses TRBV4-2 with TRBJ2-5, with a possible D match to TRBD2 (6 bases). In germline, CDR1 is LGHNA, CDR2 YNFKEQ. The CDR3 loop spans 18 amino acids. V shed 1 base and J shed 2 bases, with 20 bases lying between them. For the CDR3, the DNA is TGTGCCAGCAGCCAAGCCCCTCTTGGGGTAGCGGCTCAAGAGACCCAGTACTTC. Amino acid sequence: CASSQAPLGVAAQETQYF.

The CDR3 sequence is CASSLLSALVATNEKLFF. Written as DNA, the CDR3 is TGTGCCAGCAGCTTACTTTCGGCCCTAGTTGCAACTAATGAAAAACTGTTTTTT. The chain recombines TRBV7-6 with TRBJ1-4, with D unresolved. Germline V gives CDR1 SGHVS, CDR2 FNYEAQ. Between the trimmed V and J ends, which lost 2 bases and 0 bases, there was a span of 16 bases. The CDR3 sequence is 18 residues long.

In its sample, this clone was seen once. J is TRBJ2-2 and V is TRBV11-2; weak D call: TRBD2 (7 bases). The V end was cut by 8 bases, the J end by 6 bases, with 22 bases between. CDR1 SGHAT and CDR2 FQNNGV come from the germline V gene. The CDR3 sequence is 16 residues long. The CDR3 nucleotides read TGTGCCAGCCGGAGAGGGGGGGGAGTCACCTCCGGGGAGCTGTTTTTT. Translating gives CASRRGGGVTSGELFF.

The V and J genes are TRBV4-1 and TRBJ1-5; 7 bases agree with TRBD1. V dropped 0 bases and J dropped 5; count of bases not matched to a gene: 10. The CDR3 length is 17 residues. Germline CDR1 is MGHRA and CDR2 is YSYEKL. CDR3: CASSQDGAGQPHQPQHF. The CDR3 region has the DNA TGCGCCAGCAGCCAAGATGGGGCGGGACAGCCCCATCAGCCCCAGCATTTT.

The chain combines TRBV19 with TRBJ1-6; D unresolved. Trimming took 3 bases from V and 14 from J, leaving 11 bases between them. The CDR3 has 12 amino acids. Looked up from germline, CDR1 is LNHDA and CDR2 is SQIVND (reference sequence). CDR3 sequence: CASSILRSTLHF. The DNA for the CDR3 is TGTGCCAGTAGTATTCTTCGGTCCACCCTCCACTTT.

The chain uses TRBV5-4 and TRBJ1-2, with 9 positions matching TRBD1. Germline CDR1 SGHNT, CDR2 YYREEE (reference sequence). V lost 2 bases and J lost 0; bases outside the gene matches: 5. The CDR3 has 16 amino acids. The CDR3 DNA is TGTGCCAGCAGCTTCGGACAGGGGTCCTCTAACTATGGCTACACCTTC. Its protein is CASSFGQGSSNYGYTF.

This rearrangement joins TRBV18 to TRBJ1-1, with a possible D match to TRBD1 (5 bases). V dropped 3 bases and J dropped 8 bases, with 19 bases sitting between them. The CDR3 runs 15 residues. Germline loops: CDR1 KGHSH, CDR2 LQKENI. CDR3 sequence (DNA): TGTGCCAGCTCACCGTCGGAGGGACGACTGATCGAAGCTTTCTTT. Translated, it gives CASSPSEGRLIEAFF. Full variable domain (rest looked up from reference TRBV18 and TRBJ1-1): NAGVMQNPRHLVRRRGQEARLRCSPMKGHSHVYWYRQLPEEGLKFMVYLQKENIIDESGMPKERFSAEFPKEGPSILRIQQVVRGDSAAYFCASSPSEGRLIEAFFGQGTRLTVV.

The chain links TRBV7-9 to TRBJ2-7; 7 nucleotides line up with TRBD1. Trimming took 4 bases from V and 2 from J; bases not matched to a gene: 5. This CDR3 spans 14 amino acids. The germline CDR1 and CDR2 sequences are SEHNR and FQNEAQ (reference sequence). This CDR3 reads CASSSPGQTYEQYF. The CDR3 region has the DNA TGTGCCAGCAGCTCGCCGGGACAGACCTACGAGCAGTACTTC.

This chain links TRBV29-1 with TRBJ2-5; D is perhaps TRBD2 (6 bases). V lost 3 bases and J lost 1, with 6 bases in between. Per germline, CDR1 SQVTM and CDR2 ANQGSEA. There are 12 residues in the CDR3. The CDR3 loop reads CSVEGGQETQYF. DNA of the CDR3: TGCAGCGTTGAGGGGGGCCAAGAGACCCAGTACTTC.

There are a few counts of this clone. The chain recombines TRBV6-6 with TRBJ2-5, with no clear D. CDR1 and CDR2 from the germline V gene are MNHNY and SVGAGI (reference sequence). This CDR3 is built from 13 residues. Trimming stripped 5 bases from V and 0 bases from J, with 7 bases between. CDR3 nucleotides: TGTGCCAGCAGTCGGGCTTACCAAGAGACCCAGTACTTC. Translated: CASSRAYQETQYF.

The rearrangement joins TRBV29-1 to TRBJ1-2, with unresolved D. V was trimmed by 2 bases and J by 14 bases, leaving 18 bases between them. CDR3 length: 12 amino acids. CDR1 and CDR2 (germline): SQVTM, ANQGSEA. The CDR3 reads CSVEFVGTQRTF. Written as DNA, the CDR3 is TGCAGCGTTGAATTTGTCGGCACCCAGAGGACCTTC.

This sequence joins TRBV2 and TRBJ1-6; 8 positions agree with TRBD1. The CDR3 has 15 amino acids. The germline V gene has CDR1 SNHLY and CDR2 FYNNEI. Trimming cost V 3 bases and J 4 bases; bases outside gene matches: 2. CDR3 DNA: TGTGCCAGCAGTGAGAACAGGGGGTATAATTCACCCCTCCACTTT. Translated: CASSENRGYNSPLHF.

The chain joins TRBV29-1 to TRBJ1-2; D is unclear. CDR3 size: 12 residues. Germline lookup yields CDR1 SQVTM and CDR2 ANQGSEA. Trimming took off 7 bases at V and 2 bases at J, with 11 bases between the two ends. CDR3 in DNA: TGCAGCGCTGGGGAGTTAAACTATGGCTACACCTTC. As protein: CSAGELNYGYTF. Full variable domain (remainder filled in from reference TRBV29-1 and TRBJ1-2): SAVISQKPSRDICQRGTSLTIQCQVDSQVTMMFWYRQQPGQSLTLIATANQGSEATYESGFVIDKFPISRPNLTFSTLTVSNMSPEDSSIYLCSAGELNYGYTFGSGTRLTVV.

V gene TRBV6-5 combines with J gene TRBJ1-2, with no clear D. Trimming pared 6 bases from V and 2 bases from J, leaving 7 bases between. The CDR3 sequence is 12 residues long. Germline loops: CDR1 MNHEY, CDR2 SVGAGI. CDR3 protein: CASSRPNYGYTF. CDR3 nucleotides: TGTGCCAGCAGCCGTCCCAACTATGGCTACACCTTC.

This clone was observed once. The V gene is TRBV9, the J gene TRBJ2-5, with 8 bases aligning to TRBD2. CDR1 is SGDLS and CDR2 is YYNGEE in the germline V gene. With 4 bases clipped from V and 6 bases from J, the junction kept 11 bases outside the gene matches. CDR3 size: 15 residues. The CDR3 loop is CASSSRAGVSQTQYF. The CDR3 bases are TGTGCCAGCAGCTCGAGAGCGGGAGTCTCGCAGACCCAGTACTTC. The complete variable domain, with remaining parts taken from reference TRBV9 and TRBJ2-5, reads DSGVTQTPKHLITATGQRVTLRCSPRSGDLSVYWYQQSLDQGLQFLIQYYNGEERAKGNILERFSAQQFPDLHSELNLSSLELGDSALYFCASSSRAGVSQTQYFGPGTRLLVL.

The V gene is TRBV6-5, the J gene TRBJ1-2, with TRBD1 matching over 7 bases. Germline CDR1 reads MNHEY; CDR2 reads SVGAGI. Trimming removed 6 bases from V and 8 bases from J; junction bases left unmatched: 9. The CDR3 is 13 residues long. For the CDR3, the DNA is TGTGCCAGCAGGTATACAGGGGCAGGAGGCTACACCTTC. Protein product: CASRYTGAGGYTF.

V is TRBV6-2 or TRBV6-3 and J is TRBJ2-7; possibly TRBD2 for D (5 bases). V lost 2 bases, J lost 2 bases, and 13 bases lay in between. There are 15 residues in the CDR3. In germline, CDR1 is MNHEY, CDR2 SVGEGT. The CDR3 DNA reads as TGTGCCAGCAGTTACGGGCCGGGAAGCACCTACGAGCAGTACTTC. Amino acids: CASSYGPGSTYEQYF.

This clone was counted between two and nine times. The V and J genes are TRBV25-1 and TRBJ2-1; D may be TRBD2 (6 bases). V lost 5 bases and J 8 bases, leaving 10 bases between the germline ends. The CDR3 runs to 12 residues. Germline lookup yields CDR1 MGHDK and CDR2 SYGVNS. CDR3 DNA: TGTGCCAGCAGTCCAGGGAGGCATGAGCAGTTCTTC. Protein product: CASSPGRHEQFF.

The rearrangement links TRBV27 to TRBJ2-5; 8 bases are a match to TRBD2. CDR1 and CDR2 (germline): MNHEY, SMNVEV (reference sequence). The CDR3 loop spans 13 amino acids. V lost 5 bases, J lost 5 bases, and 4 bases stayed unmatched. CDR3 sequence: CASSRGGGETQYF. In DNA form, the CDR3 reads TGTGCCAGCAGTCGGGGGGGCGGGGAGACCCAGTACTTC.

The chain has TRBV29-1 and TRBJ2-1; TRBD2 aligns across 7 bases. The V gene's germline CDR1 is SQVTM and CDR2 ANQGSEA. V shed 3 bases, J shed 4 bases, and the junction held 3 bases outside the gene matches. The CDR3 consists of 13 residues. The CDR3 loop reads CSVDWRGYNEQFF. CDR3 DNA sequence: TGCAGCGTTGATTGGCGGGGGTACAATGAGCAGTTCTTC.

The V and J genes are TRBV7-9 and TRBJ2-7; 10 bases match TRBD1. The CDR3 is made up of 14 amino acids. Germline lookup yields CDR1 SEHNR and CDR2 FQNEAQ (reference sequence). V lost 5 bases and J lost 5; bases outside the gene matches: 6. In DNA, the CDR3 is TGTGCCAGCAGCGCCCGGGACAGGGGCCACGAGCAGTACTTC. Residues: CASSARDRGHEQYF.

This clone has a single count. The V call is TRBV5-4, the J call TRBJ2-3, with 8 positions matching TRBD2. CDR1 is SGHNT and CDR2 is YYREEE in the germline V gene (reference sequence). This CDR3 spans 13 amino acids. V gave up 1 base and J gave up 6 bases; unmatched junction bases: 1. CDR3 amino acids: CASSLPGGDTQYF. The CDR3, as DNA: TGTGCCAGCAGCTTGCCGGGGGGGGATACGCAGTATTTT.